The T cell receptor (beta chain) described here comes from a study of cytomegalovirus exposure and HLA in healthy donors. Healthy bone marrow donors made up the donor group. Study observations and caveats: Investigators reported 150 to 200 TCR beta chains as tied to cytomegalovirus. A later analysis showed TCR association rates differing by HLA locus, peaking at DRB1 and lowest at HLA-C.

In the PCR, 60 Vbeta and 13 Jbeta primers were used. Libraries were prepared by immunoSEQ multiplex PCR; TCRdb keeps only in-frame clonotypes and omits some of them. The repertoire holds about 170,000 clones, with approximately 77% as singletons. As to this clone: Antigen: not known.

CDR3 size: 15 residues. V shed 6 bases and J shed 5 bases, with 17 bases lying between them. CDR1 is MNHEY, CDR2 SMNVEV, per germline (reference sequence). The chain links TRBV27 to TRBJ1-5, with no clear D. The sample taken for sequencing was PBMCs. This TCR came from a male donor in good health and CMV-seronegative. The CDR3 is CASRHSMGAHQPQHF. CDR3 nucleotide sequence: TGTGCCAGCAGACATTCAATGGGCGCCCATCAGCCCCAGCATTTT.